This section outlines one T cell receptor beta chain sequence together with its context. This entry comes from a study of low-dose radiotherapy and immunotherapy resistance in tumors. Looking at the study overall: Patients were treated with intravenous nivolumab at 240 mg every two weeks and were also dosed with ipilimumab at 1 mg/kg every six weeks. Every day for four cycles from cycle 1 day 1, patients took 300 mg of oral aspirin.

Described time point: before trial treatment. Donors were treated with nivolumab, ipilimumab, aspirin, and low-dose cyclophosphamide and radiotherapy. CDR1 is KGHSH and CDR2 is LQKENI in the germline V gene. The CDR3 has 16 amino acids. V shed 0 bases and J shed 6 bases, with 16 bases lying between them. Both TCRalpha and TCRbeta chains were reverse transcribed with V-gene-specific primers. TCRs were amplified for approximately 21 PCR cycles with a constant-region primer and V-primer adapter. TCRdb itself ran the reads through MiXCR, one entry per CDR3 protein. In the table there are 55,000 to 65,000 distinct CDR3 sequences, approximately 26% of which are singletons.

The sample here was PBMCs, taken before treatment. This sequence was found in a male donor with rectosigmoid adenocarcinoma. The chain has TRBV18 and TRBJ2-3; the D call may be TRBD1 or TRBD2 (5 bases each). CDR3 sequence: CASSPPGRDGWDTQYF. The DNA for the CDR3 is TGTGCCAGCTCACCACCGGGACGGGACGGTTGGGATACGCAGTATTTT.